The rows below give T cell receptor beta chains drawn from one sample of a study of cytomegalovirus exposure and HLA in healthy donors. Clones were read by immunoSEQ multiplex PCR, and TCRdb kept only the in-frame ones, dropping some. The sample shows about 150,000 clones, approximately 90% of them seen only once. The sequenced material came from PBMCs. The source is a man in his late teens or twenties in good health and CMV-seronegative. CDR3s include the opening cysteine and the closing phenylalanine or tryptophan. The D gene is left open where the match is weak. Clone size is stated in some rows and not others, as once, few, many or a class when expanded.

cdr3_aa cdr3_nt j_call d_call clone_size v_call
CASSWGGISYNEQFF TGTGCCAGCAGTTGGGGGGGTATATCCTACAATGAGCAGTTCTTC TRBJ2-1 TRBD2 . TRBV28
CASSFDGGLNTEAFF TGTGCCAGCAGCTTCGACGGAGGACTGAACACTGAAGCTTTCTTT TRBJ1-1 . . TRBV7-9
CASSIATGGFNQPQHF TGTGCCAGTAGTATAGCGACAGGGGGCTTCAATCAGCCCCAGCATTTT TRBJ1-5 TRBD1 . TRBV19
CASSGGGVSGEAFF TGTGCCAGCAGTGGAGGGGGCGTTTCGGGTGAAGCTTTCTTT TRBJ1-1 TRBD1 few TRBV25-1
CASSLAQGLGEQYF TGCGCCAGCAGCTTGGCACAGGGTCTGGGCGAGCAGTACTTC TRBJ2-7 . . TRBV5-1
CAWSRLAGETGELFF TGTGCCTGGAGTCGACTAGCGGGAGAAACCGGGGAGCTGTTTTTT TRBJ2-2 TRBD2 . TRBV30
CASSFMGAGGYTF TGTGCCAGCAGCTTTATGGGGGCCGGGGGCTACACCTTC TRBJ1-2 . . TRBV11-3
CASSFGVNYGYTF TGTGCCAGCAGCTTCGGTGTTAACTATGGCTACACCTTC TRBJ1-2 . . TRBV7-9
CASSYTLAGSEAFF TGTGCCAGCAGTTACACGTTGGCAGGGTCCGAAGCTTTCTTT TRBJ1-1 . . TRBV6-5
CASSLVGGSSEAFF TGCGCCAGCAGCTTGGTGGGGGGGAGCTCTGAAGCTTTCTTT TRBJ1-1 . . TRBV5-1
CASLRGMGTDTQYF TGTGCCAGCTTGCGGGGCATGGGCACAGATACGCAGTATTTT TRBJ2-3 . . TRBV6-6
CASRSSGNTIYF TGTGCCAGCCGCAGCTCTGGAAACACCATATATTTT TRBJ1-3 . . TRBV7-9
CASSASGEGQPQHF TGTGCCAGCAGCGCCTCAGGGGAGGGTCAGCCCCAGCATTTT TRBJ1-5 . . TRBV7-2
CAYRSGTATNYGYTF TGTGCCTACCGTTCCGGGACAGCAACTAACTATGGCTACACCTTC TRBJ1-2 TRBD1 few TRBV5-4
CASSLALEQGWNGYTF TGTGCCAGCAGCTTAGCCCTTGAACAGGGGTGGAATGGCTACACCTTC TRBJ1-2 TRBD1 . TRBV11-2
CASSYFGQGTYNEQFF TGCGCCAGCAGCTACTTCGGACAGGGTACCTACAATGAGCAGTTCTTC TRBJ2-1 TRBD1 . TRBV5-1
CSVVSLAGVNEQFF TGCAGCGTTGTGTCTCTAGCGGGAGTGAATGAGCAGTTCTTC TRBJ2-1 TRBD2 . TRBV29-1
CASRGASGEYNEQFF TGTGCCAGCAGGGGGGCTAGCGGGGAATACAATGAGCAGTTCTTC TRBJ2-1 TRBD2 . TRBV5-6
CAWSVPGENYGYTF TGTGCCTGGAGTGTACCAGGGGAAAACTATGGCTACACCTTC TRBJ1-2 . . TRBV30
CASSQDSGRGSEQFF TGCGCCAGCAGCCAAGACAGCGGGAGGGGGAGTGAGCAGTTCTTC TRBJ2-1 TRBD2 . TRBV4-3
CASSQPGTGGRGYEKLFF TGCGCCAGCAGTCAACCCGGGACAGGGGGCAGGGGGTATGAAAAACTGTTTTTT TRBJ1-4 TRBD1 . TRBV23-1
CASSQDRGSDTQYF TGCGCCAGCAGCCAAGATCGGGGTTCAGATACGCAGTATTTT TRBJ2-3 . once TRBV4-1
CASSQDATGDYEQYF TGTGCCAGCAGCCAAGACGCGACAGGGGACTACGAGCAGTACTTC TRBJ2-7 TRBD1 . TRBV4-2
CASSAGQGFVSTGNTIYF TGTGCCAGTAGTGCCGGACAGGGATTCGTTTCAACTGGAAACACCATATATTTT TRBJ1-3 TRBD1 . TRBV19
CASSPEGSGTDTQYF TGTGCCAGCAGCCCGGAGGGGTCTGGCACAGATACGCAGTATTTT TRBJ2-3 . . TRBV11-2
CASSEAQGAGGYTF TGTGCCAGCAGTGAGGCGCAGGGGGCAGGAGGCTACACCTTC TRBJ1-2 TRBD1 . TRBV6-4
CAISETGFGETQYF TGTGCCATCAGCGAAACAGGGTTCGGAGAGACCCAGTACTTC TRBJ2-5 . . TRBV10-3
CASSLAPSSGSTDTQYF TGTGCCAGCAGTTTAGCCCCAAGTAGCGGGAGCACAGATACGCAGTATTTT TRBJ2-3 TRBD2 . TRBV28
CASSLGWGQGSTDTQYF TGTGCCAGCAGCTTAGGGTGGGGACAGGGGAGCACAGATACGCAGTATTTT TRBJ2-3 TRBD1 . TRBV7-6
CASSLPFKSASGDTDTQYF TGTGCCAGCAGCTTACCCTTTAAGTCCGCTAGCGGGGACACAGATACGCAGTATTTT TRBJ2-3 TRBD2 . TRBV7-6
CASSYQGQGIETQYF TGTGCCAGCAGTTATCAGGGACAGGGAATCGAGACCCAGTACTTC TRBJ2-5 TRBD1 few TRBV6-5
CASRSRLQTLETQYF TGTGCCAGCAGATCGCGACTCCAGACCCTAGAGACCCAGTACTTC TRBJ2-5 . . TRBV5-4
CASSIPGQGGEQFF TGTGCCAGCAGTATCCCGGGACAGGGAGGCGAGCAGTTCTTC TRBJ2-1 TRBD1 . TRBV11-2
CASSPIQGTATNEKLFF TGTGCCAGCTCACCAATACAGGGGACCGCAACTAATGAAAAACTGTTTTTT TRBJ1-4 TRBD1 once TRBV18
CASREGSYEQYF TGTGCCAGCAGGGAAGGGAGCTACGAGCAGTACTTC TRBJ2-7 . . TRBV2
CASSRLQGQGNIQYF TGCGCCAGCAGCCGCCTCCAAGGACAGGGGAACATTCAGTACTTC TRBJ2-4 TRBD1 . TRBV5-1
CASSDSRDSRGYTF TGTGCCAGCAGTGATTCCAGGGATTCGCGTGGCTACACCTTC TRBJ1-2 . . TRBV2
CASSEDRGHGNQPQHF TGTGCCAGCAGTGAAGACAGGGGGCATGGGAATCAGCCCCAGCATTTT TRBJ1-5 TRBD1 . TRBV6-1
CASRPGTGGAPYEQYF TGTGCCAGTAGACCCGGGACAGGGGGCGCCCCGTACGAGCAGTACTTC TRBJ2-7 TRBD1 . TRBV19
CASSHNLLAGGLTEQFF TGCGCCAGCAGCCACAATCTACTAGCGGGGGGGCTCACTGAGCAGTTCTTC TRBJ2-1 TRBD2 . TRBV4-1
CSVKKGGLGGNTIYF TGCAGCGTAAAGAAAGGAGGGCTGGGGGGAAACACCATATATTTT TRBJ1-3 . . TRBV29-1
CASSLELLAASDTQYF TGTGCCAGCAGCTTAGAGCTACTAGCGGCCTCTGATACGCAGTATTTT TRBJ2-3 TRBD2 . TRBV7-8
CASSDYTLLPQEKLFF TGTGCCAGCAGTGACTATACCCTTCTGCCCCAAGAAAAACTGTTTTTT TRBJ1-4 . once TRBV6-1
CASSESRQGKNSPLHF TGTGCCAGCAGTGAATCCCGACAGGGAAAAAATTCACCCCTCCACTTT TRBJ1-6 TRBD1 . TRBV25-1
CASSHNRDRPNTEAFF TGCGCCAGCAGCCACAACAGGGACAGACCGAACACTGAAGCTTTCTTT TRBJ1-1 TRBD1 few TRBV4-3
CASMASGGYEQYF TGTGCCAGTATGGCTAGCGGGGGCTACGAGCAGTACTTC TRBJ2-7 TRBD2 . TRBV19
CASSKGQWDYGYTF TGTGCCAGCAGCAAAGGACAGTGGGACTATGGCTACACCTTC TRBJ1-2 . . TRBV11-2